A selection of T cell receptor beta chains follows, all from one sample in a study of beta chain features in type 1 diabetes. TCRdb keeps only in-frame clones here, not all; method: immunoSEQ multiplex PCR. Of 200,000 to 250,000 clones in the sample, 68% are singletons; the top ten hold roughly 0.048%. The sample taken for sequencing was naive CD4+ T cells from blood. The receptors derive from a man aged 30 to 39 in good health. The CDR3 runs from the conserved cysteine through the conserved F or W. A D gene is named only where the DNA matches it firmly. Part of the rows lack a size; the others show once, few, many or a class for expanded clones.

J gene: TRBJ2-7
clone size: -
V gene: TRBV30
D gene: TRBD1
CDR3 protein: CAWSVKQGADEQYF
CDR3 DNA: TGTGCCTGGAGTGTGAAACAGGGGGCGGACGAGCAGTACTTC

J gene: TRBJ2-7
clone size: few
V gene: TRBV4-1
D gene: TRBD1
CDR3 protein: CASSQGQAYEQYF
CDR3 DNA: TGCGCCAGCAGCCAGGGACAGGCCTACGAGCAGTACTTC

J gene: TRBJ2-7
clone size: -
V gene: TRBV2
D gene: TRBD1
CDR3 protein: CASRTGSEQYF
CDR3 DNA: TGTGCCAGCAGGACAGGGTCCGAGCAGTACTTC

J gene: TRBJ2-1
clone size: -
V gene: TRBV15
D gene: -
CDR3 protein: CATSGAGINEQFF
CDR3 DNA: TGTGCCACCAGCGGCGCAGGGATCAATGAGCAGTTCTTC

J gene: TRBJ2-7
clone size: -
V gene: TRBV4-1
D gene: -
CDR3 protein: CASSQVEKGYEQYF
CDR3 DNA: TGCGCCAGCAGCCAAGTGGAAAAGGGGTACGAGCAGTACTTC

J gene: TRBJ2-5
clone size: -
V gene: TRBV7-2
D gene: TRBD1
CDR3 protein: CASSTRTGGVGETQYF
CDR3 DNA: TGTGCCAGCAGCACCAGGACAGGGGGCGTAGGAGAGACCCAGTACTTC

J gene: TRBJ2-1
clone size: few
V gene: TRBV18
D gene: -
CDR3 protein: CASSPRLDDEQFF
CDR3 DNA: TGTGCCAGCTCACCAAGACTAGATGATGAGCAGTTCTTC

J gene: TRBJ2-3
clone size: -
V gene: TRBV29-1
D gene: TRBD2
CDR3 protein: CSVRGVAGGETQYF
CDR3 DNA: TGCAGCGTTCGGGGAGTAGCGGGAGGAGAGACGCAGTATTTT

J gene: TRBJ2-5
clone size: -
V gene: TRBV21-1
D gene: -
CDR3 protein: CASSSPGQLQETQYF
CDR3 DNA: TGTGCCAGCAGTTCACCGGGACAGCTCCAAGAGACCCAGTACTTC

J gene: TRBJ2-1
clone size: -
V gene: TRBV30
D gene: -
CDR3 protein: CAWSEISEQFF
CDR3 DNA: TGTGCCTGGAGTGAGATCTCTGAGCAGTTCTTC

J gene: TRBJ2-7
clone size: few
V gene: TRBV29-1
D gene: -
CDR3 protein: CSAYTSTGSEQYF
CDR3 DNA: TGCAGCGCTTACACGTCGACAGGATCGGAGCAGTACTTC

J gene: TRBJ2-1
clone size: few
V gene: TRBV29-1
D gene: TRBD2
CDR3 protein: CSVEGGSSYNEQFF
CDR3 DNA: TGCAGCGTTGAAGGCGGGAGCTCCTACAATGAGCAGTTCTTC

J gene: TRBJ2-1
clone size: -
V gene: TRBV28
D gene: -
CDR3 protein: CASSFRGPGYGEQFF
CDR3 DNA: TGTGCCAGCAGTTTTCGAGGCCCCGGGTACGGTGAGCAGTTCTTC

J gene: TRBJ1-2
clone size: -
V gene: TRBV5-6
D gene: -
CDR3 protein: CASSPRDRNYGYTF
CDR3 DNA: TGTGCCAGCAGCCCCAGGGATCGAAACTATGGCTACACCTTC

J gene: TRBJ2-3
clone size: -
V gene: TRBV29-1
D gene: TRBD2
CDR3 protein: CSAGTSGRVPDTQYF
CDR3 DNA: TGCAGCGCCGGGACTAGCGGGAGGGTCCCAGATACGCAGTATTTT

J gene: TRBJ2-1
clone size: few
V gene: TRBV5-4
D gene: -
CDR3 protein: CASSSQTSTGEQFF
CDR3 DNA: TGTGCCAGCAGCTCCCAGACTAGTACGGGTGAGCAGTTCTTC

J gene: TRBJ2-5
clone size: -
V gene: TRBV30
D gene: TRBD2
CDR3 protein: CAWSVLAGFQETQYF
CDR3 DNA: TGTGCCTGGAGTGTACTAGCGGGATTCCAAGAGACCCAGTACTTC

J gene: TRBJ2-7
clone size: few
V gene: TRBV29-1
D gene: TRBD1
CDR3 protein: CSAGTDVFYEQYF
CDR3 DNA: TGCAGCGCCGGGACAGACGTTTTCTACGAGCAGTACTTC

J gene: TRBJ2-7
clone size: -
V gene: TRBV6-5
D gene: -
CDR3 protein: CASRLGTPSSYEQYF
CDR3 DNA: TGTGCCAGCAGGCTAGGGACTCCGAGCTCCTACGAGCAGTACTTC

J gene: TRBJ2-7
clone size: once
V gene: TRBV4-3
D gene: -
CDR3 protein: CASSQDPRAYEQYF
CDR3 DNA: TGCGCCAGCAGCCAAGACCCCAGGGCCTACGAGCAGTACTTC

J gene: TRBJ2-3
clone size: -
V gene: TRBV5-4
D gene: -
CDR3 protein: CASSLALVAGDTQYF
CDR3 DNA: TGTGCCAGCAGCTTGGCTCTGGTCGCTGGGGATACGCAGTATTTT

J gene: TRBJ2-2
clone size: -
V gene: TRBV30
D gene: -
CDR3 protein: CAWSVLWGKANTGELFF
CDR3 DNA: TGTGCCTGGAGTGTACTGTGGGGGAAGGCCAACACCGGGGAGCTGTTTTTT

J gene: TRBJ2-1
clone size: -
V gene: TRBV29-1
D gene: -
CDR3 protein: CSVLSRGTNDEQFF
CDR3 DNA: TGCAGCGTTCTATCCAGGGGGACTAACGATGAGCAGTTCTTC